What follows describes a single T cell receptor beta chain. The V gene's germline CDR1 is ENHRY and CDR2 SYGVKD. This CDR3 region has 19 residues. The V segment lost 0 bases and the J segment 0 bases; nucleotides outside the gene matches: 11. The PCR had 60 Vbeta and 13 Jbeta primers. Profiling relied on immunoSEQ multiplex PCR, and the TCRdb table lists in-frame clones only, not all of them. The repertoire holds about 160,000 clones, with approximately 75% as singletons. These data belong to a study of cytomegalovirus exposure and HLA in healthy donors. The sample comprised PBMCs. The chain couples TRBV10-3 to TRBJ2-3; TRBD1 matches at 8 bases. The clonotype comes from a man aged 50 to 60 in good health and CMV-seropositive. The CDR3 sequence is CAISESTGAPISSTDTQYF. DNA of the CDR3: TGTGCCATCAGTGAGTCGACAGGGGCACCCATAAGCAGCACAGATACGCAGTATTTT.